The text below deals with one T cell receptor (beta chain). Its antigen remains unidentified. Germline V CDR1 and CDR2: LNHDA, SQIVND (reference sequence). Deletions cut 6 bases from V and 0 bases from J, with 15 bases between. There are 15 residues in the CDR3. This specimen comes from a study of cytomegalovirus exposure and HLA in healthy donors. In the PCR, 60 Vbeta and 13 Jbeta primers were used. TCRdb's copy holds only in-frame clones and misses some; the assay was immunoSEQ multiplex PCR. The sample includes about 190,000 clones, roughly 74% of them seen just once. Study-wide results and limits: Several top significant clusters appeared, in a later analysis, to be linked to common viral pathogens. It was likely that a cluster of highly shared sequence variants was a sequencing artifact. TCR beta V segments were, for the most part, productive about 90% or about 30% of the time in an earlier analysis.

The sequence derives from a woman aged 30 to 39 in good health and CMV-seropositive. The sequenced sample was PBMCs. The rearrangement joins TRBV19 to TRBJ2-7, with D maybe TRBD1 (6 bases). In DNA form, the CDR3 reads TGTGCCAGTAGCGTACTCAGGGGTCCCTCCTACGAGCAGTACTTC. Translating it yields CASSVLRGPSYEQYF.